What follows is one T cell receptor (beta chain) and its context. This specimen belongs to a study of blood T cell repertoires in COVID-19. Study as a whole: Italy, Spain and the United States were the sources of the convalescent and acute COVID-19 samples. PBMCs, B-cell-depleted T cells, or T cells provided the cDNA or gDNA that made up the material.

CDR3 length equals 15 residues. V lost 0 bases and J 0 bases, leaving 6 bases between the germline ends. Germline CDR1 reads SGHRS; CDR2 reads YFSETQ. Clones were sequenced by immunoSEQ multiplex PCR, and TCRdb holds only the in-frame ones, with some missing. The sample has 95,000 to 150,000 clones, around 87% seen once; the top ten hold 25% to 30%. Source material: peripheral blood. The TCR originated in a woman between 70 and 85 years old with acute or convalescent COVID-19. This rearrangement joins TRBV5-1 to TRBJ1-4; unclear D gene. The CDR3 DNA reads as TGCGCCAGCAGCTTGGTGGGAGCAACTAATGAAAAACTGTTTTTT. Its protein product is CASSLVGATNEKLFF. The full variable domain, rest sourced from reference TRBV5-1 and TRBJ1-4, is KAGVTQTPRYLIKTRGQQVTLSCSPISGHRSVSWYQQTPGQGLQFLFEYFSETQRNKGNFPGRFSGRQFSNSRSEMNVSTLELGDSALYLCASSLVGATNEKLFFGSGTQLSVL.